The 22 T cell receptor beta chains below all came from one sample that was sequenced in a study of T cells expressing NK-cell markers. TCRdb re-called the 5' RACE reads; one entry per CDR3 protein, DNA not given. Here the sample table reports about 380,000 distinct CDR3 sequences. The sequencing sample was made of blood T cells: a sorted CD56 or NKG2C T cell subset, CD4+ or CD8+ T cells, or bulk PBMC T cells (not recorded which). These receptors were collected from a man aged 18 to 69 in good health.

The J gene is TRBJ2-1, the V gene TRBV18; TCRdb picks TRBD1, but there is no DNA to check that call. The germline V gene encodes CDR1 KGHSH and CDR2 LQKENI. The length of the CDR3 is 16 residues. CDR3 amino acids: CASSPPGAGERHEQFF.

V and J are TRBV7-9 and TRBJ1-6; TCRdb gives TRBD1 as the D gene, but with no DNA this cannot be confirmed. Per germline, CDR1 SEHNR and CDR2 FQNEAQ (reference sequence). This CDR3 is built from 14 residues. The chain's CDR3 is CASSSGQDYSPLHF.

The chain links TRBV28 to TRBJ2-1. CDR3 length: 15 residues. CDR1 MDHEN and CDR2 SYDVKM come from the germline V gene. The CDR3 loop reads CASSSYGESYNEQFF.

This chain links TRBV28 with TRBJ1-2; TCRdb's D call, TRBD1, is unchecked because there is no DNA. The CDR3 runs to 15 residues. The germline V gene has CDR1 MDHEN and CDR2 SYDVKM. CDR3 sequence reads: CASSSTSTGGNGYTF.

The chain has TRBV5-6 and TRBJ2-1; no DNA is available, so the TRBD2 call from TCRdb remains unchecked. CDR3 length: 13 residues. Germline V CDR1 and CDR2: SGHDT, YYEEEE. CDR3 sequence: CASSTKRVGEQFF.

The gene calls are TRBV12-5 and TRBJ1-5. The CDR3 is 17 residues long. The germline V gene encodes CDR1 LGHNT and CDR2 FRNRAP. This chain's CDR3 is CASGGRAVDYSNQPQHF.

The genes are TRBV10-2 and TRBJ2-3; absent DNA, TCRdb's TRBD2 call cannot be checked. The CDR3 has 17 amino acids. Per germline, CDR1 WSHSY and CDR2 SAAADI. This chain's CDR3 is CASSEYLAGGPADTQYF.

This CDR3 is CASSGVGTSGGLSYEQYF. The chain combines TRBV11-1 with TRBJ2-7; TCRdb lists TRBD2, though no DNA is available to test this call. This CDR3 is 18 amino acids long. The germline gives CDR1 SGHAT, CDR2 FQDESV (reference sequence).

The V gene is TRBV6-5, the J gene TRBJ2-3. This CDR3 is 13 amino acids long. Germline V gene sequence: CDR1 MNHEY, CDR2 SVGAGI. CDR3: CASEVQGTDTQYF.

V gene TRBV28 combines with J gene TRBJ1-2. The CDR3 extends over 14 amino acids. Germline assignment: CDR1 MDHEN and CDR2 SYDVKM. The CDR3 sequence is CASSLIRVEYGYTF.

The chain has TRBV5-5 and TRBJ2-1; checking the TCRdb D call of TRBD1 is not possible without DNA. The CDR3 contains 17 residues. The germline V gene encodes CDR1 SGHKS and CDR2 YYEKEE (reference sequence). The CDR3 sequence is CASSFRGGHRSYNEQFF.

V is TRBV7-2 and J is TRBJ2-1; no DNA is available, so the TRBD1 call from TCRdb remains unchecked. From germline, CDR1 is SGHTA and CDR2 FQGNSA. CDR3 length equals 15 residues. The CDR3 sequence: CASTPPGQGKGEQFF.

J is TRBJ2-2 and V is TRBV29-1. CDR1 and CDR2 (germline): SQVTM, ANQGSEA. This CDR3 has 12 amino acids. CDR3: CSVRVYTGELFF.

Here the CDR3 reads CASSFSSGTDTQYF. This chain links TRBV28 with TRBJ2-3; TCRdb lists TRBD2, though no DNA is available to test this call. The germline gives CDR1 MDHEN, CDR2 SYDVKM. CDR3 size: 14 residues.

The chain is built from TRBV2 and TRBJ2-5; TCRdb lists TRBD1, though no DNA is available to test this call. Germline CDR1 reads SNHLY; CDR2 reads FYNNEI. The CDR3 runs to 12 residues. The CDR3 spells CASLGGQETQYF.

The V and J genes are TRBV5-1 and TRBJ1-2; absent DNA, TCRdb's TRBD1 call cannot be checked. The CDR3 has 17 residues. Germline loops: CDR1 SGHRS, CDR2 YFSETQ. The CDR3 here is CASSPRTGETANYGYTF.

The chain recombines TRBV27 with TRBJ1-4. Germline CDR1 reads MNHEY; CDR2 reads SMNVEV (reference sequence). The CDR3 spans 16 residues. CDR3 amino acids: CASSPQLGREGEKLFF.

The chain combines TRBV18 with TRBJ1-4; TCRdb names TRBD1, which stays unverified in the absence of DNA. The CDR3 consists of 14 residues. Germline V gene sequence: CDR1 KGHSH, CDR2 LQKENI. This CDR3 reads CASSGRGQNEKLFF. Variable domain in full (rest from reference TRBV18 and TRBJ1-4): NAGVMQNPRHLVRRRGQEARLRCSPMKGHSHVYWYRQLPEEGLKFMVYLQKENIIDESGMPKERFSAEFPKEGPSILRIQQVVRGDSAAYFCASSGRGQNEKLFFGSGTQLSVL.

The rearrangement links TRBV6-1 to TRBJ2-7; with no DNA, the TCRdb D assignment of TRBD2 cannot be verified. The germline CDR1 and CDR2 sequences are MNHNS and SASEGT. The CDR3 spans 19 residues. CDR3 loop: CASSEYWIVRAGGLDEQYF.

J is TRBJ2-1 and V is TRBV20-1; TCRdb reports TRBD2, a call that lacks DNA to check it against. This CDR3 has 14 residues. CDR1 is DFQATT and CDR2 is SNEGSKA in the germline V gene (reference sequence). The CDR3 loop reads CSASKASGGGIQFF.

The J gene is TRBJ2-1, the V gene TRBV5-1; TCRdb calls TRBD2, which cannot be checked without DNA. Germline CDR1 reads SGHRS; CDR2 reads YFSETQ. The length of the CDR3 is 14 residues. CDR3 region: CASSLGGSGYEQFF. Drawing the rest from reference TRBV5-1 and TRBJ2-1, the complete variable domain is KAGVTQTPRYLIKTRGQQVTLSCSPISGHRSVSWYQQTPGQGLQFLFEYFSETQRNKGNFPGRFSGRQFSNSRSEMNVSTLELGDSALYLCASSLGGSGYEQFFGPGTRLTVL.

The chain carries TRBV6-6 and TRBJ2-7. CDR3 length: 11 amino acids. Germline lookup yields CDR1 MNHNY and CDR2 SVGAGI (reference sequence). CDR3 sequence reads: CASSSRNEQYF.